The following is a T cell receptor beta chain sequence with its context. The antigen is not known. This entry comes from a study of Tregs in tolerant kidney transplant recipients. Study-wide points: The most relevant donor-specific Treg TCRbeta repertoire apparently came from expansion with activated donor B cells. For some patients, primers changed over time, blocking nucleotide-level comparison. No direct test of biological reproducibility was done here.

Related graft donors supplied nonmyeloablative bone marrow transplants, and mixed chimerism was transient. Unstimulated Tregs (CD4+CD25+CD127-) and CD4+CD25- non-Tregs were sorted from PBMCs. TCRdb's copy holds only in-frame clones and misses some; the assay was immunoSEQ multiplex PCR. The sample has 75,000 to 100,000 clones; approximately 93% are singletons. This material consisted of CD4+ T cells from blood (PBMCs), taken 12 months after the transplant. This TCR was sampled from a human patient who received a combined kidney and bone marrow transplant. The T cells may come from the graft donor.

The CDR3 DNA is TGTGCCAGCAACTTAGGGGGATCAGGCAATCAGCCCCAGCATTTT. Its protein product is CASNLGGSGNQPQHF. The V call is TRBV28, the J call TRBJ1-5, with D possibly TRBD1 on 6 matching bases. This CDR3 is 15 amino acids long. Germline loops: CDR1 MDHEN, CDR2 SYDVKM. Trimming cost V 7 bases and J 2 bases, with 15 bases left between them.